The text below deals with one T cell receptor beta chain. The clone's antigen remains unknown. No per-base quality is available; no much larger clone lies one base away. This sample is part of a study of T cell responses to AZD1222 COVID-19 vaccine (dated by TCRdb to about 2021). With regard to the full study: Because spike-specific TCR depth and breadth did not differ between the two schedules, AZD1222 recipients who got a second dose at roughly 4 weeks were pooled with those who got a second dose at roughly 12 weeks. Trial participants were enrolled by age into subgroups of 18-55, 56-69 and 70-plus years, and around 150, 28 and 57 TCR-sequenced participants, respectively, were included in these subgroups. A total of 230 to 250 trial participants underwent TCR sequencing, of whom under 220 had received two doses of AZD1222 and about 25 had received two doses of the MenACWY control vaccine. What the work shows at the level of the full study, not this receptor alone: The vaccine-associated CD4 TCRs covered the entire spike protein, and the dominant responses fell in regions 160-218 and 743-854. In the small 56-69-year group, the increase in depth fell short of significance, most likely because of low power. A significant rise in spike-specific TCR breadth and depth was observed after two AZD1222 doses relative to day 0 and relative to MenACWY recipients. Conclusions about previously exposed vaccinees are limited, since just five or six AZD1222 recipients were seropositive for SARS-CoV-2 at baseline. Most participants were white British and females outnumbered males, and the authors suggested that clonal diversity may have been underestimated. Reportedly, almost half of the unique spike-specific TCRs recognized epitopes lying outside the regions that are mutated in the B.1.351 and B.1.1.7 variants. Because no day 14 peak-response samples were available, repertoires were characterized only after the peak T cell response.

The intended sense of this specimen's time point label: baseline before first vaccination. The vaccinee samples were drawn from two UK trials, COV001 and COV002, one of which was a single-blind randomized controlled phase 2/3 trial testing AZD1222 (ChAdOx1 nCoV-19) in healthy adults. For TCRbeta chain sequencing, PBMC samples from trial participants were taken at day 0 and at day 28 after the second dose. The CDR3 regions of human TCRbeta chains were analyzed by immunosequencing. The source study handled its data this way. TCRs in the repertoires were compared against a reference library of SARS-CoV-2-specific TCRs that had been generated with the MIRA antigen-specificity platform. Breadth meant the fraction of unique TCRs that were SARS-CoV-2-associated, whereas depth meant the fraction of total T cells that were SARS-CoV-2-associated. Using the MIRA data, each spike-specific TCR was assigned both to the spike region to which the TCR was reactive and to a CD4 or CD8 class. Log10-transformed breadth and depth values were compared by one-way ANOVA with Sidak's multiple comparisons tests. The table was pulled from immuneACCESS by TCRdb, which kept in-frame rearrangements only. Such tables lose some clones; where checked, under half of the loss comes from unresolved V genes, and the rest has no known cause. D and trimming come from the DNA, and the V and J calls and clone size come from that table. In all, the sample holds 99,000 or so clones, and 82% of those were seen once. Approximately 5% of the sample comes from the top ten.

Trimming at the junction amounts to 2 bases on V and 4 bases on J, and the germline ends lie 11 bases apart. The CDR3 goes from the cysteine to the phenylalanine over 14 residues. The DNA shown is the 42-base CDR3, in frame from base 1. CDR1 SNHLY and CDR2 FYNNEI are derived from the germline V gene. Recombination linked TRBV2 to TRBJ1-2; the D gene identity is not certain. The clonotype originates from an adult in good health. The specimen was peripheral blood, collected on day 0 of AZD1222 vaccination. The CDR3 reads CASSENRGAYGYTF. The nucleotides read TGTGCCAGCAGTGAAAATCGGGGAGCCTATGGCTACACCTTC.